These 25 T cell receptor beta chains share one sample of origin, sequenced in a study of breast tumors, draining lymph nodes, adjacent tissues. Axillary draining lymph nodes of breast cancer patients supplied the node samples. TCRdb re-called the multiplex PCR reads with MiXCR, one entry per CDR3 protein. The repertoire consists of some 230,000 distinct CDR3 sequences, with 30% to 35% occurring once and the leading ten covering approximately 3.6%. The sequencing input was axillary lymph node tissue. All receptors derive from a female donor with breast cancer. Some clones in this sample may be carry-over from other donors' samples.

On this clonotype itself: Germline and junction disagree at one end, which may indicate a read error. V gene TRBV5-1 combines with J gene TRBJ2-5; TRBD2 matches 10 bases. Germline CDR1 SGHRS, CDR2 YFSETQ. The CDR3 has 14 amino acids. The CDR3 coding sequence is TGCGCCAGAGCGGGGGGGCGGTTCCAAGACACCCAGTACTTC. Amino acid sequence: CARAGGRFQDTQYF. The full variable domain, completed using reference TRBV5-1 and TRBJ2-5, is KAGVTQTPRYLIKTRGQQVTLSCSPISGHRSVSWYQQTPGQGLQFLFEYFSETQRNKGNFPGRFSGRQFSNSRSEMNVSTLELGDSALYLCARAGGRFQDTQYFGPGTRLLVL.

About this clonotype: It may be a read error: a sequence one base away is much more abundant. This rearrangement joins TRBV7-2 to TRBJ2-3; 7 bases fit TRBD1. The CDR3 is 12 amino acids. After removal of 5 bases from V and 6 bases from J, the junction contained 2 bases not matched to a gene. Germline-derived CDR1 and CDR2 are SGHTA and FQGNSA. CDR3 amino acids: CASSVTGDTQYF. The DNA of the CDR3 is TGTGCCAGCAGCGTGACAGGGGATACGCAGTATTTT.

This clonotype occurred many times. The chain is built from TRBV7-9 and TRBJ2-2; 7 nucleotides align to TRBD2. Trimming at V came to 8 bases and at J to 4 bases, leaving 7 bases not matched to a gene. In germline, CDR1 is SEHNR, CDR2 FQNEAQ (reference sequence). This CDR3 comprises 14 residues. The CDR3 DNA reads TGTGCCAGCTCTTCCGGGGGGAGCACCGGGGAGCTGTTTTTT. Translated, it gives CASSSGGSTGELFF.

Ten or more counts support this clonotype. This chain connects TRBV7-6 to TRBJ1-4; 7 bases fit TRBD1. The CDR3 is made up of 13 amino acids. In germline, CDR1 is SGHVS, CDR2 FNYEAQ. J lost 8 bases, V lost 5 bases, and 5 bases had no gene match. The CDR3 is CASSLDRAEKLFF. As DNA, the CDR3 is TGTGCCAGCAGCCTTGACAGGGCGGAAAAACTGTTTTTT.

This clonotype was detected many times. The rearrangement uses TRBV7-8 and TRBJ1-2; D is undetermined. Trimming pared 0 bases from V and 0 bases from J, leaving 5 bases between. This CDR3 is built from 14 residues. Looked up from germline, CDR1 is SGHVS and CDR2 is FQNEAQ. The chain's CDR3 is CASSLAGANYGYTF. Here the CDR3 DNA reads TGTGCCAGCAGCTTAGCAGGAGCTAACTATGGCTACACCTTC.

This clonotype has a handful of counts. The chain has TRBV5-4 and TRBJ2-5, with D tentatively TRBD2 (6 bases). The CDR3 consists of 17 residues. In germline, CDR1 is SGHNT, CDR2 YYREEE (reference sequence). Deletions cut 0 bases from V and 5 bases from J, with 20 bases between. CDR3 bases: TGTGCCAGCAGCTTGGACGGGAGAGGATTTATTTTGGAGACCCAGTACTTC. This codes for CASSLDGRGFILETQYF. Drawing the rest from reference TRBV5-4 and TRBJ2-5, the complete variable domain is ETGVTQSPTHLIKTRGQQVTLRCSSQSGHNTVSWYQQALGQGPQFIFQYYREEENGRGNFPPRFSGLQFPNYSSELNVNALELDDSALYLCASSLDGRGFILETQYFGPGTRLLVL.

In its sample, this clonotype was seen once. One end of the junction varies from germline; a read error may be responsible. The chain employs TRBV6-5 and TRBJ2-1, with a weak D call TRBD1 (5 bases). Looked up from germline, CDR1 is MNHEY and CDR2 is SVGAGI. The CDR3 consists of 16 residues. The CDR3 bases are TGTGCCGGCAGTCGCCAGAGGCTCGCGGACAACAATGAGCAGTTCTTC. Translation gives CAGSRQRLADNNEQFF.

V and J are TRBV12-5 and TRBJ1-3; tentative D call: TRBD1 (5 bases). V lost 6 bases and J lost 0, with 12 bases in between. CDR3 length: 15 residues. CDR1 is LGHNT, CDR2 FRNRAP, per germline. Here the CDR3 DNA reads TGTGCTAGTGGCCCCCCGGGGGACTCTGGAAACACCATATATTTT. This sequence encodes CASGPPGDSGNTIYF.

This clonotype has only a few counts. The chain has TRBV7-8 and TRBJ2-1; D might be TRBD1 or TRBD2, each matching 6 bases. The CDR3 runs to 17 residues. Per the germline V gene, CDR1 is SGHVS and CDR2 is FQNEAQ. V was pared by 11 bases and J by 5 bases, with 28 bases between. This CDR3 is CAWGARVGVGANNEQFF. As DNA, the CDR3 is TGTGCCTGGGGGGCCCGGGTCGGGGTCGGGGCCAACAATGAGCAGTTCTTC.

At least ten counts were recorded for this clonotype. The V call is TRBV4-2, the J call TRBJ1-2; 9 bases agree with TRBD1. CDR1 is LGHNA, CDR2 YNFKEQ, per germline. J was trimmed by 3 bases and V by 3 bases; bases with no gene match: 8. CDR3 length: 16 amino acids. This CDR3 is CASSHVGQGKDYGYTF. The CDR3 DNA reads as TGTGCCAGCAGCCATGTCGGACAGGGGAAAGACTATGGCTACACCTTC.

Many counts were recorded for this clonotype. V usage is TRBV2 and J usage is TRBJ1-3, with TRBD1 identical over 7 bases. The CDR3 is made up of 16 amino acids. J gave up 4 bases and V 5 bases, and 11 bases lay outside the gene matches. CDR1 is SNHLY and CDR2 is FYNNEI in the germline V gene. The CDR3 DNA sequence: TGTGCCAGCAGTAAAACGACAGGGACTGCCGGAAACACCATATATTTT. It specifies CASSKTTGTAGNTIYF.

Ten or more counts support this clonotype. CDR3 in amino acids: CAGAGTSSYEQYF. The CDR3 DNA sequence: TGTGCCGGAGCCGGGACTAGCTCCTACGAGCAGTACTTC. The chain joins TRBV30 to TRBJ2-7, with TRBD2 matching over 8 bases. V shed 8 bases and J 0 bases; nucleotides not matched to a gene: 6. The germline V gene encodes CDR1 GTSNPN and CDR2 SVGIG (reference sequence). This CDR3 is built from 13 residues.

This clonotype appeared a single time. An end of the junction does not agree with germline; a read error may underlie this. J is TRBJ1-2 and V is TRBV9, with 7 nucleotides matching TRBD1. CDR1 SGDLS and CDR2 YYNGEE come from the germline V gene. This CDR3 is 15 amino acids long. CDR3 amino acids: CAGSVDNRDSYGSTF. The CDR3 DNA follows: TGTGCCGGCAGCGTGGACAACCGGGACAGCTATGGCTCCACCTTC. Variable domain in full (rest from reference TRBV9 and TRBJ1-2): DSGVTQTPKHLITATGQRVTLRCSPRSGDLSVYWYQQSLDQGLQFLIQYYNGEERAKGNILERFSAQQFPDLHSELNLSSLELGDSALYFCAGSVDNRDSYGSTFGSGTRLTVV.

The sample holds a few counts of this clonotype. The rearrangement links TRBV28 to TRBJ2-3, with D uncertain. CDR1 is MDHEN and CDR2 is SYDVKM in the germline V gene. V shed 6 bases and J shed 2 bases, with 9 bases lying between them. The CDR3 has 13 amino acids. CDR3 region: CASRIGPTDTQYF. The CDR3 DNA is TGTGCCAGCAGGATCGGTCCCACAGATACGCAGTATTTT.

This clonotype appeared many times. V is TRBV5-1 and J is TRBJ2-1, with a weak D call TRBD2 (5 bases). This CDR3 is built from 19 residues. The V end lost 3 bases, the J end lost 0 bases, and 22 bases lay between the germline ends. CDR1 is SGHRS, CDR2 YFSETQ, per germline. The CDR3 protein is CASSSGLLLADPSYNEQFF. The CDR3 DNA is TGCGCCAGCAGCTCAGGACTCCTTCTGGCGGACCCCTCCTACAATGAGCAGTTCTTC.

This clonotype was counted between two and nine times. The V call is TRBV6-6, the J call TRBJ2-7; D is tentatively TRBD1 or TRBD2 (5 bases each). CDR3 size: 15 residues. V was cut by 6 bases and J by 5 bases, with 20 bases left in between. Germline loops: CDR1 MNHNY, CDR2 SVGAGI (reference sequence). DNA for the CDR3: TGTGCCAGCAGGATGAAGAGAAGTGGGACCCACGAGCAGTACTTC. This encodes CASRMKRSGTHEQYF.

By sample share, this clonotype is medium-sized. The chain is built from TRBV15 and TRBJ2-7; a possible D gene is TRBD2 (5 bases). This CDR3 comprises 13 residues. Deletions cut 0 bases from V and 7 bases from J, with 10 bases between. Germline loops: CDR1 LNHNV, CDR2 YYDKDF (reference sequence). CDR3 in amino acids: CATSRDRGFEQYF. CDR3 DNA: TGTGCCACCAGCAGAGATCGGGGTTTTGAGCAGTACTTC. Variable domain in full (rest from reference TRBV15 and TRBJ2-7): DAMVIQNPRYQVTQFGKPVTLSCSQTLNHNVMYWYQQKSSQAPKLLFHYYDKDFNNEADTPDNFQSRRPNTSFCFLDIRSPGLGDTAMYLCATSRDRGFEQYFGPGTRLTVT.

The table lists this clonotype with many counts. The V call is TRBV6-5, the J call TRBJ2-1; 7 bases map to TRBD2. V lost 4 bases, J lost 5 bases, and 5 bases stayed unmatched. Germline CDR1 MNHEY, CDR2 SVGAGI. The CDR3 extends over 14 amino acids. CDR3 residues: CASSSQGLNNEQFF. The CDR3 nucleotides are TGTGCCAGCAGTTCTCAGGGACTAAACAATGAGCAGTTCTTC.

This clonotype was seen repeatedly, ten times or more. The chain links TRBV4-1 to TRBJ2-5, with D possibly being TRBD1 (7 bases). The germline V and J ends were trimmed by 5 bases and 5 bases, with 12 bases remaining between them. The CDR3 extends over 13 amino acids. The germline V gene has CDR1 MGHRA and CDR2 YSYEKL. CDR3 sequence reads: CASSYPGGETQYF. Written as DNA, the CDR3 is TGCGCCAGCAGCTACCCAGGGGGGGAGACCCAGTACTTC.

This clonotype came up a few times. This chain connects TRBV2 to TRBJ1-2; TRBD1 aligns across 8 bases. The germline gives CDR1 SNHLY, CDR2 FYNNEI. There are 17 residues in the CDR3. The V segment lost 8 bases and the J segment 3 bases; nucleotides outside the gene matches: 17. The CDR3 nucleotides read TGTGCCAGCTCACCCGGGCAGGGGGCAATCTTCGACTATGGCTACACCTTC. Protein: CASSPGQGAIFDYGYTF. Variable domain in full (rest from reference TRBV2 and TRBJ1-2): EPEVTQTPSHQVTQMGQEVILRCVPISNHLYFYWYRQILGQKVEFLVSFYNNEISEKSEIFDDQFSVERPDGSNFTLKIRSTKLEDSAMYFCASSPGQGAIFDYGYTFGSGTRLTVV.

This clonotype showed up just a few times. A much more abundant neighbour one base away suggests this may be a read error. The V and J genes are TRBV12-3 or TRBV12-4 and TRBJ2-2; unclear D gene. Trimming removed 3 bases at V and 0 bases at J, with 5 bases between. CDR3 length: 14 residues. The CDR3 loop is CASSFIPNTGELFF. The DNA of the CDR3 is TGTGCCAGCAGTTTCATCCCGAACACCGGGGAGCTGTTTTTT.

Concerning this clonotype itself: Possible read error: a much larger clone is one base away. The CDR3 here is CAWSLGHGSYDEQFF. The CDR3 DNA follows: TGTGCCTGGAGTTTGGGACACGGCTCCTACGATGAGCAGTTCTTC. The V and J genes are TRBV30 and TRBJ2-1; TRBD1 might be the D (6 bases). Germline V gene sequence: CDR1 GTSNPN, CDR2 SVGIG (reference sequence). This CDR3 spans 15 amino acids.

This clonotype occurred many times. The chain couples TRBV9 to TRBJ2-3; D is possibly TRBD2 (5 bases). Germline loops: CDR1 SGDLS, CDR2 YYNGEE. With 0 bases removed from V and 2 bases from J, the gap between germline ends came to 10 bases. The CDR3 consists of 15 residues. CDR3 sequence: CASSVDGVPTDTQYF. DNA for the CDR3: TGTGCCAGCAGCGTAGACGGGGTCCCCACAGATACGCAGTATTTT.

This clonotype was detected ten times or more. The V and J genes are TRBV4-1 and TRBJ2-7; D is ambiguous. The CDR3 contains 12 residues. V dropped 2 bases and J dropped 7 bases, with 9 bases sitting between them. Germline CDR1 and CDR2: MGHRA and YSYEKL. CDR3 sequence: CASSQSLGEQYF. The CDR3 region has the DNA TGCGCCAGCAGCCAAAGTCTTGGGGAGCAGTACTTC.

The rearrangement joins TRBV19 to TRBJ2-1, with a tentative D call TRBD1 (5 bases). The CDR3 totals 15 residues. V shed 3 bases and J shed 7 bases, with 16 bases lying between them. The germline CDR1 and CDR2 sequences are LNHDA and SQIVND (reference sequence). CDR3 residues: CASSIAGMLANEQFF. As DNA, the CDR3 is TGTGCCAGTAGTATCGCAGGGATGTTGGCTAATGAGCAGTTCTTC.